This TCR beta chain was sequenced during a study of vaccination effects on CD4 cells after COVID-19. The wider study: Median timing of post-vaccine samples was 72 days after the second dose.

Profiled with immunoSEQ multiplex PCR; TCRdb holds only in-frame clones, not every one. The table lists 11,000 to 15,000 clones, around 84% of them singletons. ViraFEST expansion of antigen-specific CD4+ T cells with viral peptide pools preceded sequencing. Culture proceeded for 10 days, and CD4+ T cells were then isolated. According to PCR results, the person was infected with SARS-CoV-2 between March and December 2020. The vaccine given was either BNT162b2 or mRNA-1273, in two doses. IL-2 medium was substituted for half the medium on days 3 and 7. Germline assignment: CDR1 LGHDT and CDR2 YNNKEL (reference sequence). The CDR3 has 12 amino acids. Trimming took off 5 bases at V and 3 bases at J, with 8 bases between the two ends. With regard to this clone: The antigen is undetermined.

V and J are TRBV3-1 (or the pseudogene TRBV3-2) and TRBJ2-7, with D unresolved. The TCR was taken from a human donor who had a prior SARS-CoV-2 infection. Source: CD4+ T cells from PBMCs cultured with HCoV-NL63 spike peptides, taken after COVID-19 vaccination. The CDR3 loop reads CASSWLGYEQYF. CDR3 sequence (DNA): TGTGCCAGCAGCTGGCTGGGCTACGAGCAGTACTTC.